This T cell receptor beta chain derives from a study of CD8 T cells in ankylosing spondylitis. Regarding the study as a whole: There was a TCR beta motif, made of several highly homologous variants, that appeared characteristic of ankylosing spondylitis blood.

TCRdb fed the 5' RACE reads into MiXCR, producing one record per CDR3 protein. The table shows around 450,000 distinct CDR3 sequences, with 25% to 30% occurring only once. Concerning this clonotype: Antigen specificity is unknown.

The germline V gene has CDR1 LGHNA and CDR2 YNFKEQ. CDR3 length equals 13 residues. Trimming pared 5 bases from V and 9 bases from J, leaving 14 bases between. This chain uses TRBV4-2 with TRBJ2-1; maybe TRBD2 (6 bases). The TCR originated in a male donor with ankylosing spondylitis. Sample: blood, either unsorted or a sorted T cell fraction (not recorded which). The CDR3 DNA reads TGTGCCAGCAGCACCCTACTAGCAAGTGAGCAGTTCTTC. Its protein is CASSTLLASEQFF.